Detailed here is one T cell receptor beta chain. The record originates from a study of T cell clusters in autoimmune cytopenias. The CDR3 contains 15 residues. TRB rearrangements were amplified by touch-down multiplex PCR with mixed TRB-A/B primers. For each CDR3 protein, TCRdb gives one entry from its re-call of the multiplex PCR reads, without DNA. The table for this sample gives approximately 12,000 distinct CDR3 sequences. TRB was amplified from around 0.25 ug of peripheral blood genomic DNA per sample. The data also belong to a second study, concerning T cell repertoires in aging, cancer and after chemotherapy.

V usage is TRBV12-3 or TRBV12-4 and J usage is TRBJ1-1; there is no DNA to check the TCRdb D call of TRBD1. The sample comprised peripheral blood. The sequence derives from a human donor in good health. The CDR3: CASRFRGRGGTEAFF.